This entry features one T cell receptor (beta chain) sequence. This sample is drawn from a study of T cells in localized non-small cell lung cancer. Germline V gives CDR1 SNHLY, CDR2 FYNNEI. V was pared by 0 bases and J by 9 bases, with 15 bases between. The CDR3 covers 15 residues. The assay was immunoSEQ multiplex PCR, and TCRdb's table has in-frame clones only and misses some. This table has about 18,000 clones, 91% appearing once. The starting material was peripheral blood, obtained before any cancer treatment. The clonotype was recovered from a woman between 40 and 69 years old with stage I lung adenocarcinoma. The rearrangement links TRBV2 to TRBJ1-5, with no clear D. CDR3 amino acids: CASSEAVGPSPPQHF. The CDR3 DNA reads as TGTGCCAGCAGTGAAGCAGTAGGACCTAGTCCGCCCCAGCATTTT.